A selection of T cell receptor beta chains follows, all from one sample in a study of regulatory T cells in long-lasting Graves disease. MiXCR was run by TCRdb on the multiplex PCR reads, yielding one entry per CDR3 protein. The data contain 300,000 to 450,000 distinct CDR3 sequences, around 15% of them singletons. The material was peripheral blood mononuclear cells (PBMCs), obtained at new diagnosis, from a patient treated with antithyroid drugs. Receptors originate from a female donor with Graves disease. The CDR3 runs from the conserved cysteine through the conserved F or W.

v_call cdr3_aa
TRBV28 CASSGGLAGGYQSYNEQFF
TRBV18 CASSLQGYGYTF
TRBV30 CAWSVQRGTEAFF
TRBV28 CASRAPGTGELFF
TRBV12-3/TRBV12-4 CASSLAWTVNTEAFF
TRBV5-1 CASSLRTGGLETQYF
TRBV29-1 CSVPRTSNPGTGELFF
TRBV6-5 CASSYEGYDNSPLHF
TRBV2 CASSEARGFSTGELFF
TRBV9 CASSVAGSGYGYTF
TRBV7-9 CASSLDYAEYF
TRBV12-3/TRBV12-4 CASSLTDGELFF
TRBV29-1 CSAEGGDRQETQYF
TRBV7-6 CASSLGAGDSYEQYF
TRBV11-1 CASRTLTGQEAFF
TRBV18 CASSPPRRWAEAFF
TRBV7-9 CASSPRIVSYNEQFF
TRBV7-2 CASSLVSGRLSTDTQYF
TRBV29-1 CSVEDRKGGALETQYF
TRBV6-5 CASSYRTGRVYEQYF
TRBV7-9 CASRPDRDTQYF
TRBV5-1 CASSLGPSPNYGYTF
TRBV6-2/TRBV6-3 CASSSPGPYGYTF
TRBV20-1 CSTDSQPQHF
TRBV10-3 CAISEDRNTGELFF
TRBV2 CASPTGPDGYTF
TRBV5-1 CASSLEWPFSTDTQYF
TRBV3-1 CASSQEGFSGNTIYF
TRBV19 CASAMDDSLGSYEQYF
TRBV2 CASSEPRRSGNTIYF
TRBV20-1 CSVGQGAQVIGYTF
TRBV2 CASSGEDPYNEQFF
TRBV4-2 CASSQESLAGTEAFF
TRBV24-1 CATSDNYYQETQYF
TRBV19 CASSMGTTSNQPQHF
TRBV28 CASSAGTGLESPLHF
TRBV7-9 CASSSAGEGTNEKLFF
TRBV7-2 CASSSGQGDQPQHF
TRBV14 CASSYRSWGNTEAFF
TRBV7-9 CASSLVFRGPLNEQFF
TRBV13 CASSLIQETYNEQFF
TRBV28 CASSSGRRTKNIQYF
TRBV11-3 CASSVGQGAIYEQYF
TRBV7-9 CASSLRGLQNTGELFF
TRBV5-1 CASSLDGGSSYNSPLHF
TRBV2 CASNSRTSGFTDTQYF
TRBV12-3/TRBV12-4 CASSFVGVVADTQYF
TRBV4-1 CASRRPGTVNTEAFF